This is a list of T cell receptor beta chains from one sample in a study of blood T cells in healthy people across ages. TCRdb reprocessed the 5' RACE reads via MiXCR and lists one record per CDR3 protein. In the table there are 540,000 or so distinct CDR3 sequences, roughly 48% of which are singletons. Sequencing input: blood. The receptors originated from a man aged 80 or over in good health. Each CDR3 is given with its conserved first and last residue. D genes are given only for firm matches. Some rows mark clone size as missing; the rest say once, few, many or name a class of expanded clone.

few,TRBJ1-2,NA,TRBV24-1,TGTGCCACCAGTGACCCCAGGAGCCTCTACACCTTC,CATSDPRSLYTF
few,TRBJ2-1,TRBD1,TRBV25-1,TGTGCCAGCAGTGGAGGGCAGGGGGCCAATGAGCAGTTCTTC,CASSGGQGANEQFF
NA,TRBJ2-5,NA,TRBV5-1,TGCGCCAGCAGCAATGGAGCATGGGACGATGAGCAGTACTTC,CASSNGAWDDEQYF
many,TRBJ1-4,NA,TRBV7-9,TGTGCCAGCAGCTTAATGGGCGAAAAACTGTTTTTT,CASSLMGEKLFF
NA,TRBJ2-1,NA,TRBV6-5,TGTGCCAGCAGTTACGGGGGGGCCACCTACAATGAGCAGTTCTTC,CASSYGGATYNEQFF
NA,TRBJ2-1,NA,TRBV7-2,TGTGCCAGCACGCTTTTGGGGCTTGAGCAGTTCTTC,CASTLLGLEQFF
NA,TRBJ2-3,NA,TRBV20-1,TGCAGTGCGCCCCCCCACCCTGGGGGCAGCACAGATACGCAGTATTTT,CSAPPHPGGSTDTQYF
NA,TRBJ2-7,NA,TRBV4-1,TGCGCCAGCAGCCAAGATACCAGCGATTACTACGAGCAGTACTTC,CASSQDTSDYYEQYF
few,TRBJ2-1,NA,TRBV6-5,TGTGCCAGCAGTTACAGGGCAGGGTTGGAACTAGGGGGTCATGAGCAGTTCTTC,CASSYRAGLELGGHEQFF
few,TRBJ2-7,NA,TRBV6-2/TRBV6-3,TGTGCCAGCAGCCGCTTCGGGGGAACCTACGAGCAGTACTTC,CASSRFGGTYEQYF
NA,TRBJ2-1,NA,TRBV29-1,TGCAGCGTTGAGAGGGGGTACAATGAGCAGTTCTTC,CSVERGYNEQFF
few,TRBJ2-3,TRBD1,TRBV7-9,TGTGCCAGCAGAAGACAGGGGTACACAGATACGCAGTATTTT,CASRRQGYTDTQYF
NA,TRBJ2-3,NA,TRBV5-1,TGCGCCAGCAGCTTCGCACAGGTTGGGACAGATACGCAGTATTTT,CASSFAQVGTDTQYF
NA,TRBJ2-5,TRBD2,TRBV7-2,TGTGCCAGCAGCTTAGCTAGCGGGGTATGGTACTTC,CASSLASGVWYF
NA,TRBJ1-1,NA,TRBV27,TGTGCCAGCAGTTTCAACCGGGCCAGGCAAACCACTGAAGCTTTCTTT,CASSFNRARQTTEAFF
once,TRBJ2-1,NA,TRBV21-1,TGTGCCAGCAGCAGGGGTCGATACGCTTACAATGAGCAGTTCTTC,CASSRGRYAYNEQFF
few,TRBJ2-7,NA,TRBV20-1,TGCAGTGCTAGTGACGGCGAGTACGAGCAGTACTTC,CSASDGEYEQYF
NA,TRBJ2-5,NA,TRBV5-1,TGCGCCAGCAGCTTGGCAACGCGGACAGCGAGAGGAGAGACCCAGTACTTC,CASSLATRTARGETQYF
NA,TRBJ2-7,NA,TRBV11-2,TGTGCCAGCAGCTCTCACCCGGACACTTCCTACGAGCAGTACTTC,CASSSHPDTSYEQYF
NA,TRBJ2-3,TRBD2,TRBV20-1,TGCAGTGCTAGAGGGACTAGCGGGGGGAGCACAGATACGCAGTATTTT,CSARGTSGGSTDTQYF
many,TRBJ1-6,NA,TRBV6-6,TGTGCCAGCAGCCGGGGGAATTCACCCCTCCACTTT,CASSRGNSPLHF
NA,TRBJ2-1,NA,TRBV9,TGTGCCAGCAGCGCCAGGGCCGGCGGGGATGAGCAGTTCTTC,CASSARAGGDEQFF
few,TRBJ2-3,TRBD1,TRBV5-1,TGCGCCAGCAGCTTCACACCACAGGGGTCTGGCACAGATACGCAGTATTTT,CASSFTPQGSGTDTQYF
NA,TRBJ1-1,TRBD1,TRBV27,TGTGCCAGCCAACCGCACAGGGGTGGCACTGAAGCTTTCTTT,CASQPHRGGTEAFF
few,TRBJ2-3,NA,TRBV6-6,TGTGCCAGCAGCAATAGCGTACCCACAGATACGCAGTATTTT,CASSNSVPTDTQYF
NA,TRBJ2-6,NA,TRBV5-1,TGCGCCAGCAGCTTGGGGACAGACTCTGGGGCCAACGTCCTGACTTTC,CASSLGTDSGANVLTF
NA,TRBJ2-2,NA,TRBV9,TGTGCCAGCAGCGTAGTGGACGGCTTTGCCGGGGAGCTGTTTTTT,CASSVVDGFAGELFF
once,TRBJ2-7,TRBD2,TRBV3-1,TGTGCCAGCAGCCCGCCCGGGACTAGCGGGGTCAGCTCCTACGAGCAGTACTTC,CASSPPGTSGVSSYEQYF
NA,TRBJ2-3,NA,TRBV6-2/TRBV6-3,TGTGCCACCAACCGGGACGGCGCGGGAGATACGCAGTATTTT,CATNRDGAGDTQYF
NA,TRBJ2-5,TRBD2,TRBV20-1,TGCAGTGCTAGATCCGCGGGAGGAAGCGGGCGACTACAAGAGACCCAGTACTTC,CSARSAGGSGRLQETQYF
NA,TRBJ2-1,NA,TRBV7-2,TGTGCCAGCAGGGGGGGAGTCAACAATGAGCAGTTCTTC,CASRGGVNNEQFF
few,TRBJ1-2,NA,TRBV7-9,TGTGCCAGCAGCGGTAGAGTCAACTATGGCTACACCTTC,CASSGRVNYGYTF
NA,TRBJ2-7,TRBD2,TRBV7-2,TGTGCCAGCAGCGCCTCTAGCGGGCGGCAGCACGAGCAGTACTTC,CASSASSGRQHEQYF
many,TRBJ2-6,TRBD1,TRBV6-5,TGTGCCAGCAGTCGCCGGACAGGGGTGGTTGGGGCCAACGTCCTGACTTTC,CASSRRTGVVGANVLTF
NA,TRBJ1-4,NA,TRBV20-1,TGCAGTGCTAGAGAGAACCTAGGATGGTTTTTT,CSARENLGWFF
few,TRBJ2-3,NA,TRBV28,TGTGCCAGCACCCCCTCTAGCGACCCCACAGATACGCAGTATTTT,CASTPSSDPTDTQYF
NA,TRBJ2-7,TRBD2,TRBV7-8,TGTGCCAGCAGCTTAGTGGCAGCGGGAGAATCCTACGAGCAGTACTTC,CASSLVAAGESYEQYF
once,TRBJ1-1,TRBD1,TRBV19,TGTGCCAGTAGTGGGCTGGGACAGACATACACTGAAGCTTTCTTT,CASSGLGQTYTEAFF
few,TRBJ2-3,TRBD2,TRBV30,TGTGCCTGGAGTCCGCTAGCGGGAGCCACAGATACGCAGTATTTT,CAWSPLAGATDTQYF
few,TRBJ2-5,TRBD2,TRBV6-2/TRBV6-3,TGTGCCAGCAGTTCCATAGCGGGCCGGTACCAAGAGACCCAGTACTTC,CASSSIAGRYQETQYF
few,TRBJ2-5,NA,TRBV30,TGTGCCTGGAGTGTACTTTTAGGAGAGACCCAGTACTTC,CAWSVLLGETQYF
NA,TRBJ2-7,NA,TRBV7-2,TGTGCCAGCAGCTTACAGATAGCGCCCTACAATGAGCAGTACTTC,CASSLQIAPYNEQYF
few,TRBJ2-3,TRBD2,TRBV12-3/TRBV12-4,TGTGCCACTATTCGACTAGCTGTCACAGATACGCAGTATTTT,CATIRLAVTDTQYF
NA,TRBJ2-1,NA,TRBV7-2,TGTGCCTGCAGCTTAGTAGTTAGGATCGGGGGTGAGCAGTTCTTC,CACSLVVRIGGEQFF
NA,TRBJ2-7,NA,TRBV5-1,TGCGCCAAGACCCCCAGTTGGTTGTACGAGCAGTACTTC,CAKTPSWLYEQYF
NA,TRBJ1-6,NA,TRBV4-2,TGTGCCAGCAGCCAAGTGGCTGGTGATTCACCCCTCCACTTT,CASSQVAGDSPLHF
few,TRBJ2-3,NA,TRBV29-1,TGCAGCGTTGAAGACAGGGCAACAGATACGCAGTATTTT,CSVEDRATDTQYF
NA,TRBJ2-2,NA,TRBV6-6,TGTGCCAGCAGCCCCAGGGAGCCGATGAACACCGGGGAGCTGTTTTTT,CASSPREPMNTGELFF
NA,TRBJ2-7,NA,TRBV29-1,TGCAGCGTTAAGACAGCCCACGAGCAGTACTTC,CSVKTAHEQYF
NA,TRBJ1-2,NA,TRBV5-5,TGTGCCAGCAGCCGGGACGGTTCTAACTATGGCTACACCTTC,CASSRDGSNYGYTF
NA,TRBJ1-4,NA,TRBV29-1,TGCAGCGTTGAAGGGGCCAGACGGGGAGAAAAACTGTTTTTT,CSVEGARRGEKLFF
NA,TRBJ2-7,TRBD2,TRBV20-1,TGCAGAGTAGCGGGAATCTCCTACGAGCAGTACTTC,CRVAGISYEQYF
NA,TRBJ2-1,TRBD2,TRBV7-9,TGTGCCAGCAGCCCCCATAGCGGGAGGGCCTACAATGAGCAGTTCTTC,CASSPHSGRAYNEQFF
few,TRBJ2-7,TRBD1,TRBV7-2,TGTGCCAGCAGCCTCCTGACAGGGCTGACCTACGAGCAGTACTTC,CASSLLTGLTYEQYF
NA,TRBJ2-7,NA,TRBV5-6,TGTGCCAGCAGCTTCGGCGGAAACTCCTACGAGCAGTACTTC,CASSFGGNSYEQYF
NA,TRBJ1-1,NA,TRBV2,TGTGCCAGCAAGGTGACAGGAGCAAACACTGAAGCTTTCTTT,CASKVTGANTEAFF
NA,TRBJ1-2,NA,TRBV20-1,TGCAGTGCTAGAGATCCCTTTACGGCTGGCTACACCTTC,CSARDPFTAGYTF
many,TRBJ2-1,NA,TRBV6-5,TGTGCCAGCAGTTACTTTCGGGGTGAGCAGTTCTTC,CASSYFRGEQFF